This TCR beta chain was retrieved from a study of shared clonotypes between healthy human individuals. Looking at the study overall: The study used three CD4 naive, three CD4 memory, two CD8 naive and one CD8 memory plate per donor. Study conclusions and caveats: The sharing of 4.5% to 5% of naive CD4 clonotypes was seen across a handful of donors.

Losses at the gene ends were 8 bases for V and 4 bases for J; bases not matched to a gene: 11. The CDR3 is 15 residues long. Germline CDR1 and CDR2: SNHLY and FYNNEI. Details on this clone: Its target is not known.

Genomic DNA per cell subset filled all wells of several immunoSEQ plates. Only in-frame clones appear in the TCRdb table, and some are missing; sequencing was by immunoSEQ multiplex PCR. The table shows 800,000 to 1,200,000 clones, with 75% to 80% occurring only once. Sample: memory CD4+ T cells from PBMCs. The subset is: CD45RA-negative fraction. This chain uses TRBV2 with TRBJ2-3; 8 bases are shared with TRBD1. The receptor's source is a man between 18 and 29 years old in good health. Some clones in this sample may be carry-over from other donors' samples. Here the CDR3 reads CASVADRQGPDTQYF. The CDR3 DNA follows: TGTGCCAGCGTCGCTGACAGACAGGGGCCAGATACGCAGTATTTT.